This T cell receptor (beta chain) comes out of a study of T-cell memory formation after mild COVID-19. The study, taken as a whole, reports: Specificity for SARS-CoV-2 was not confirmed among the second-wave clones peaking on day 37.

From 5'RACE with constant-segment primers came TCR alpha and TCR beta cDNA libraries that carried sample barcodes and UMIs. MiXCR, applied by TCRdb to the 5' RACE reads, yields one record per CDR3 protein. This table has about 150,000 distinct CDR3 sequences, 14% appearing once. The CDR3 spans 15 residues. Germline values: CDR1 KGHDR, CDR2 SFDVKD. The V end lost 4 bases, the J end lost 3 bases, and 9 bases lay between the germline ends. This clonotype was seen a few times. The antigen is not known. What was sequenced was PBMCs or a T cell subset sorted from them (not recorded which). The TCR comes from an adult woman who had mild COVID-19 (a few samples of this study predate the infection). Cell type and time point are not known. This chain connects TRBV24-1 to TRBJ2-6; D remains unclear. CDR3 loop: CATSDGPVGANVLTF. In DNA, the CDR3 is TGTGCCACCAGTGACGGCCCGGTTGGGGCCAACGTCCTGACTTTC.